Presented here are 21 T cell receptor beta chains from one specimen sequenced in a study of lymphopenia after photon versus proton radiotherapy (dated by TCRdb to the late 2010s). Libraries were built with the immunoSEQ multiplex PCR assay. This is the immuneACCESS table as TCRdb keeps it, with only in-frame sequences that have V and J called. A part of the clones is gone; compared with another copy, unresolved V genes explain less than half, and the rest is unexplained. For this sample there are about 160,000 clones; about nine tenths appear just once. 4% to 5% of the sample rests with the top ten. Sequenced here: peripheral blood, sampled from a patient treated with photon-based radiotherapy. The receptors originated from a man in his fifties or sixties with gastric cancer.

The V and J genes are TRBV5-1 and TRBJ1-1; TRBD1 is a possible D gene (5 bases). Trimming took 0 bases from V and 0 from J, leaving 6 bases between them. The CDR3 is 14 residues long. The germline CDR1 and CDR2 sequences are SGHRS and YFSETQ. CDR3 sequence: CASSLGGMNTEAFF. In DNA, the CDR3 is TGCGCCAGCAGCTTGGGGGGCATGAACACTGAAGCTTTCTTT. Full variable domain (outside the CDR3, taken from reference TRBV5-1 and TRBJ1-1): KAGVTQTPRYLIKTRGQQVTLSCSPISGHRSVSWYQQTPGQGLQFLFEYFSETQRNKGNFPGRFSGRQFSNSRSEMNVSTLELGDSALYLCASSLGGMNTEAFFGQGTRLTVV.

J is TRBJ1-4 and V is TRBV5-1; no clear D. This CDR3 has 15 residues. V lost 3 bases and J 7 bases, leaving 16 bases between the germline ends. Germline CDR1 reads SGHRS; CDR2 reads YFSETQ. CDR3 DNA sequence: TGCGCCAGCAGCTCGGGAATCCGTCGAAGTGAAAAACTGTTTTTT. Translating it yields CASSSGIRRSEKLFF.

The chain couples TRBV25-1 to TRBJ2-3, with 8 bases fitting TRBD1. This CDR3 spans 15 amino acids. Unmatched junction bases numbered 5, after V lost 2 bases and J lost 4 bases. Germline V gives CDR1 MGHDK, CDR2 SYGVNS. The CDR3 bases are TGTGCCAGCAGTGAACCACAACAGGGGGCAGATACGCAGTATTTT. This codes for CASSEPQQGADTQYF.

The rearrangement uses TRBV6-5 and TRBJ1-4; TRBD1 aligns across 7 bases. Germline V lookup: CDR1 MNHEY, CDR2 SVGAGI. V dropped 2 bases and J dropped 10; count of bases not matched to a gene: 7. The CDR3 sequence is 14 residues long. The CDR3 loop is CASSYDRVRGKLFF. The CDR3 DNA reads as TGTGCCAGCAGTTACGACAGGGTTCGTGGAAAACTGTTTTTT.

The genes are TRBV30 and TRBJ1-1; no firm D call. Germline values: CDR1 GTSNPN, CDR2 SVGIG (reference sequence). The CDR3 loop spans 13 amino acids. V lost 5 bases and J lost 1, with 11 bases in between. CDR3 in DNA: TGTGCCTGGGCCACACAGACGAACACTGAAGCTTTCTTT. Its translation is CAWATQTNTEAFF. Drawing the rest from reference TRBV30 and TRBJ1-1, the complete variable domain is SQTIHQWPATLVQPVGSPLSLECTVEGTSNPNLYWYRQAAGRGLQLLFYSVGIGQISSEVPQNLSASRPQDRQFILSSKKLLLSDSGFYLCAWATQTNTEAFFGQGTRLTVV.

CDR3 in amino acids: CASSPQLGDEQYF. Here the CDR3 DNA reads TGTGCCAGCTCACCACAATTGGGGGACGAGCAGTACTTC. This rearrangement joins TRBV18 to TRBJ2-7; the D call may be TRBD1 or TRBD2 (5 bases each). Germline-derived CDR1 and CDR2 are KGHSH and LQKENI. V lost 1 base and J 5 bases, leaving 9 bases between the germline ends. The CDR3 is 13 amino acids.

This chain connects TRBV27 to TRBJ2-7, with D possibly TRBD2 on 5 matching bases. V lost 1 base to trimming and J lost 1 base, with 11 bases between them. Germline loops: CDR1 MNHEY, CDR2 SMNVEV (reference sequence). The CDR3 spans 15 residues. The CDR3 protein is CASSLLWTGSYEQYF. DNA of the CDR3: TGTGCCAGCAGTTTATTGTGGACTGGATCCTACGAGCAGTACTTC.

The J gene is TRBJ2-1, the V gene TRBV7-2; perhaps TRBD2 as D (6 bases). Germline V gene data show CDR1 as SGHTA and CDR2 as FQGNSA. The CDR3 extends over 12 amino acids. Trimming left V 0 bases short and J 14 bases short, with 11 bases between. This chain's CDR3 is CASSLARGSKFF. As DNA, the CDR3 is TGTGCCAGCAGCTTAGCTCGGGGGAGTAAGTTCTTC.

V gene TRBV9 combines with J gene TRBJ2-3, with 7 bases matching TRBD1. Germline loops: CDR1 SGDLS, CDR2 YYNGEE. V dropped 2 bases and J dropped 0; count of bases not matched to a gene: 6. The length of the CDR3 is 16 residues. Here the CDR3 DNA reads TGTGCCAGCAGCGTCTTACCGGGACAGAGCACAGATACGCAGTATTTT. It translates to CASSVLPGQSTDTQYF.

V gene TRBV25-1 combines with J gene TRBJ1-1; perhaps TRBD1 as D (5 bases). The CDR3 sequence is 14 residues long. Trimming left V 0 bases short and J 7 bases short, with 12 bases between. CDR1 is MGHDK and CDR2 is SYGVNS in the germline V gene. CDR3 bases: TGTGCCAGCAGTGAATATGGGGGACGGGATGAAGCTTTCTTT. Its protein is CASSEYGGRDEAFF.

The count of this clone is one. CDR3 in amino acids: CASSYGTARGEAFF. CDR3 bases: TGTGCCAGCAGTTACGGGACCGCGAGGGGAGAAGCTTTCTTT. This sequence joins TRBV6-5 and TRBJ1-1, with a tentative D call TRBD1 (5 bases). Trimming stripped 2 bases from V and 8 bases from J, with 15 bases between. The CDR3 loop spans 14 amino acids. Germline assignment: CDR1 MNHEY and CDR2 SVGAGI.

The chain joins TRBV4-1 to TRBJ2-7; no firm D call. The germline CDR1 and CDR2 sequences are MGHRA and YSYEKL. V shed 0 bases and J shed 4 bases, with 7 bases lying between them. The length of the CDR3 is 13 residues. CDR3 loop: CASSQELQYEQYF. The CDR3 DNA sequence: TGCGCCAGCAGCCAAGAATTACAGTACGAGCAGTACTTC.

The chain employs TRBV11-2 and TRBJ2-5; TRBD1 might be the D (6 bases). This CDR3 is 14 amino acids long. Trimming stripped 7 bases from V and 5 bases from J, with 17 bases between. Germline CDR1 and CDR2: SGHAT and FQNNGV. DNA for the CDR3: TGTGCCAGCAACGACTGGGGGCACGGGGAGACCCAGTACTTC. The encoded protein is CASNDWGHGETQYF.

The J gene is TRBJ1-2, the V gene TRBV6-1; D is unclear. Germline V gene data show CDR1 as MNHNS and CDR2 as SASEGT. Trimming shortened V by 2 bases and J by 8 bases, and 6 bases separated the two germline ends. The CDR3 has 11 residues. The CDR3 reads CASSEFGGYTF. DNA for the CDR3: TGTGCCAGCAGTGAATTTGGGGGCTACACCTTC.

This chain uses TRBV30 with TRBJ1-2, with 8 bases identical to TRBD1. The J segment lost 1 base and the V segment lost 3 bases, leaving 10 bases of the junction unmatched. Germline assignment: CDR1 GTSNPN and CDR2 SVGIG (reference sequence). The CDR3 is made up of 16 amino acids. The CDR3 loop reads CAWRGRGQHFNYGYTF. The CDR3 bases are TGTGCCTGGAGGGGCAGGGGGCAACATTTTAACTATGGCTACACCTTC.

Of note for this clone: A read error may account for a junction end that differs from germline. V and J are TRBV10-3 and TRBJ1-1, with D hard to call. CDR1 and CDR2 (germline): ENHRY, SYGVKD. The CDR3 spans 13 residues. CDR3 nucleotide sequence: TGTGCCATCAGAAACGGGGATAACACCGAAGCTTTCTTT. Protein product: CAIRNGDNTEAFF.

The genes are TRBV14 and TRBJ2-3; D is possibly TRBD1 (5 bases). CDR1 is SGHDN and CDR2 is FVKESK in the germline V gene. V was clipped by 1 base and J by 7 bases, with 12 bases between them. The CDR3 loop spans 14 amino acids. CDR3 nucleotide sequence: TGTGCCAGCAGCCAAGGGGGTACAGGATATACGCAGTATTTT. Amino acids: CASSQGGTGYTQYF. The variable domain in full, completed from reference TRBV14 and TRBJ2-3, reads EAGVTQFPSHSVIEKGQTVTLRCDPISGHDNLYWYRRVMGKEIKFLLHFVKESKQDESGMPNNRFLAERTGGTYSTLKVQPAELEDSGVYFCASSQGGTGYTQYFGPGTRLTVL.

This clone was seen more than once but under ten times. Here the CDR3 DNA reads TGTGCCAGCAGCTTTAAGATTACCGGGGAGCTGTTTTTT. Residues: CASSFKITGELFF. The rearrangement uses TRBV5-6 and TRBJ2-2; D remains ambiguous. V was trimmed by 2 bases and J by 5 bases, leaving 7 bases between them. The germline gives CDR1 SGHDT, CDR2 YYEEEE. This CDR3 spans 13 amino acids. The entire variable domain, with the rest obtained from reference TRBV5-6 and TRBJ2-2, is as follows: DAGVTQSPTHLIKTRGQQVTLRCSPKSGHDTVSWYQQALGQGPQFIFQYYEEEERQRGNFPDRFSGHQFPNYSSELNVNALLLGDSALYLCASSFKITGELFFGEGSRLTVL.

This clone showed up many times. The chain carries TRBV19 and TRBJ1-2; the match to TRBD1 covers 11 bases. The V gene end was trimmed by 7 bases and the J gene end by 7 bases; junction bases not matched to a gene: 11. The germline gives CDR1 LNHDA, CDR2 SQIVND (reference sequence). This CDR3 has 15 residues. The CDR3 nucleotides read TGTGCCAGTACCCCCGGACAGGGGGCGAGGGGTGGCTACACCTTC. Amino acid sequence: CASTPGQGARGGYTF.

The chain recombines TRBV5-6 with TRBJ2-7, with 9 positions matching TRBD2. Germline CDR1 SGHDT, CDR2 YYEEEE. The CDR3 is 16 amino acids. Unmatched junction bases numbered 8, after V lost 3 bases and J lost 1 base. The CDR3 bases are TGTGCCAGCAGCTGGAAAGCGGGAGGCCTTTCCTACGAGCAGTACTTC. The encoded protein is CASSWKAGGLSYEQYF.

The chain employs TRBV9 and TRBJ1-3; TRBD1 is a possible D gene (6 bases). Germline V lookup: CDR1 SGDLS, CDR2 YYNGEE. V dropped 4 bases and J dropped 0 bases, with 11 bases sitting between them. This CDR3 is 15 amino acids long. This CDR3 is CASSLRTDSGNTIYF. CDR3 DNA: TGTGCCAGCAGCCTTAGGACAGACTCTGGAAACACCATATATTTT.